Listed below are T cell receptor beta chains from one sample, sequenced in a study of blood T cell repertoires in COVID-19. Generated by immunoSEQ multiplex PCR, the TCRdb table keeps only in-frame clones and is missing some. Of about 180,000 clones in the sample, under 90% were seen once. The source material was peripheral blood. These TCRs come from a human donor in a cohort sampled during active COVID-19. Each CDR3 is given with its conserved first and last residue. A D gene is named only where the DNA matches it firmly. The size field is filled for only some rows; it gives once, few, many or a size class.

clone_size: .; d_call: .; j_call: TRBJ2-7; v_call: TRBV6-5; cdr3_nt: TGTGCCAGCAGTTACTCGTTTTGGGGGCGACACGAGCAGTACTTC; cdr3_aa: CASSYSFWGRHEQYF
clone_size: .; d_call: TRBD1; j_call: TRBJ2-7; v_call: TRBV4-1; cdr3_nt: TGCGCCAGCAGCTCGACAGGGCCCAACTACGAGCAGTACTTC; cdr3_aa: CASSSTGPNYEQYF
clone_size: .; d_call: TRBD1; j_call: TRBJ1-2; v_call: TRBV27; cdr3_nt: TGTGCCAGCAGTCGAACAGGGGAATACGGCCGGTATGGCTACACCTTC; cdr3_aa: CASSRTGEYGRYGYTF
clone_size: .; d_call: .; j_call: TRBJ2-1; v_call: TRBV2; cdr3_nt: TGTGCCAGCATTGGAGGGAACAATGAGCAGTTCTTC; cdr3_aa: CASIGGNNEQFF
clone_size: many; d_call: .; j_call: TRBJ1-1; v_call: TRBV6-2/TRBV6-3; cdr3_nt: TGTGCCAGCAGTTACTCCCCACCAGAGAACACTGAAGCTTTCTTT; cdr3_aa: CASSYSPPENTEAFF
clone_size: .; d_call: .; j_call: TRBJ2-7; v_call: TRBV6-5; cdr3_nt: TGTGCCAGCAGTTACGGGTTGGAGGGGTCGGGATACGAGCAGTACTTC; cdr3_aa: CASSYGLEGSGYEQYF
clone_size: .; d_call: TRBD1; j_call: TRBJ2-7; v_call: TRBV18; cdr3_nt: TGTGCCAGCTCACCAGACGACAGGGTCTACGAGCAGTACTTC; cdr3_aa: CASSPDDRVYEQYF
clone_size: .; d_call: TRBD2; j_call: TRBJ2-5; v_call: TRBV4-2; cdr3_nt: TGTGCCAGCAGCCAGACTAGCGGGGACCAAGAGACCCAGTACTTC; cdr3_aa: CASSQTSGDQETQYF
clone_size: .; d_call: TRBD1; j_call: TRBJ1-1; v_call: TRBV11-2; cdr3_nt: TGTGCCAGCAGCGAAAGATGGGGACAGGGGTCCCAGTTGAACACTGAAGCTTTCTTT; cdr3_aa: CASSERWGQGSQLNTEAFF
clone_size: .; d_call: .; j_call: TRBJ1-1; v_call: TRBV5-4; cdr3_nt: TGTGCCAGCAGCTTCGCCGGGGGGAACACTGAAGCTTTCTTT; cdr3_aa: CASSFAGGNTEAFF
clone_size: once; d_call: .; j_call: TRBJ1-3; v_call: TRBV3-1/TRBV3-2; cdr3_nt: TGTGCCAGCAGCCAAGAGTCAGCCTTTTCGACAGGCGCGGACACCATATATTTT; cdr3_aa: CASSQESAFSTGADTIYF
clone_size: .; d_call: TRBD1; j_call: TRBJ1-1; v_call: TRBV5-1; cdr3_nt: TGCGCCAGCAGCTTGGAGGGACAGGAAATATCTGAAGCTTTCTTT; cdr3_aa: CASSLEGQEISEAFF
clone_size: .; d_call: .; j_call: TRBJ2-1; v_call: TRBV5-5; cdr3_nt: TGTGCCAGCAGCTTGGTTCTAGCTGAGCAGTTCTTC; cdr3_aa: CASSLVLAEQFF
clone_size: .; d_call: TRBD1; j_call: TRBJ2-7; v_call: TRBV13; cdr3_nt: TGTGCCAGCAGCTTAGGCAGGACAGGGAGCTTCTCCTACGAGCAGTACTTC; cdr3_aa: CASSLGRTGSFSYEQYF
clone_size: .; d_call: .; j_call: TRBJ2-7; v_call: TRBV9; cdr3_nt: TGTGCCAGCAGCGTCGGACTTCCAGACTACGAGCAGTACTTC; cdr3_aa: CASSVGLPDYEQYF
clone_size: .; d_call: TRBD1; j_call: TRBJ1-5; v_call: TRBV29-1; cdr3_nt: TGCAGCGTGTGGACAGGGGGGGATCAGCCCCAGCATTTT; cdr3_aa: CSVWTGGDQPQHF